The TCR beta chain described here comes from a study of esophageal squamous cell carcinoma under preoperative chemotherapy. Study as a whole: Both tumor-infiltrating lymphocytes and peripheral blood T cells were profiled. Broader study findings: Abundant clones tended to shrink rather than expand after paclitaxel-nedaplatin. After treatment, tumor-infiltrating lymphocytes apparently came partly from blood T cells.

Time point described: before preoperative PTX-NDP chemotherapy. Preoperative chemotherapy with paclitaxel-nedaplatin was given to patients before surgery. The CDR3 runs to 14 residues. Germline V gene sequence: CDR1 SGHTA, CDR2 FQGNSA. In the case of this clonotype: The antigen is unknown. A junction boundary mismatches the germline segment, possibly from a read error.

From the PCR reads, TCRdb called clonotypes with MiXCR, one entry per CDR3 protein. Among just over 30,000 distinct CDR3 sequences listed, roughly 50% were seen once. The sample was gathered from a patient given preoperative chemotherapy. The chain has TRBV7-2 and TRBJ2-3; 8 positions agree with TRBD2. The sequence was collected from a human donor with esophageal squamous cell carcinoma. The donor label of this sample is uncertain. The CDR3 region is CAGSGGLLSDTQYF. The CDR3 DNA is TGTGCCGGCAGCGGGGGACTTCTTTCAGATACCCAGTACTTT.